This T cell receptor (beta chain) appears in the sequencing data of a study of T cells in Graves' hyperthyroidism and ophthalmopathy. On the study more broadly: Peripheral blood was acquired at first diagnosis, ahead of any therapy whatsoever.

Study-level points and caveats: The blood repertoire included most of the expanded thyroid clonotypes above 0.001. With a median lead of about six months before onset, the model predicted ophthalmopathy.

The CDR3 extends over 13 amino acids. V gave up 3 bases and J gave up 5 bases, with 9 bases separating them. Germline CDR1 and CDR2: KGHDR and SFDVKD. The TCR beta CDR3 regions underwent amplification using RNA transcripts as the source. Using the HTBI primer set, a first-round RT-PCR was run on the TCR CDR3. TCRdb re-called the multiplex PCR reads with MiXCR, one entry per CDR3 protein. The repertoire holds about 510,000 distinct CDR3 sequences, with around 13% as singletons. This clonotype was recorded at least ten times. The antigen is not known. Clinical symptoms, serum thyroxine, TRAb, thyroid ultrasound and orbital computed tomography established diagnosis.

The sequence was obtained from a middle-aged woman with Graves' hyperthyroidism. The gene calls are TRBV24-1 and TRBJ1-1; D is unclear. Sequencing was performed on blood. DNA for the CDR3: TGTGCCACCAGTGATCCGGACGAAACTGAAGCTTTCTTT. Protein sequence: CATSDPDETEAFF.